Listed below are T cell receptor beta chains from one sample, sequenced in a study of CD8 T cells in ankylosing spondylitis. TCRdb re-derived calls from the 5' RACE reads in MiXCR, one entry per CDR3 protein. The top ten hold 0.85% to 1.4% of the sample, which has 340,000 or so distinct CDR3 sequences, about 14% seen once. Sequenced: blood, either unsorted or a sorted T cell fraction (not recorded which). All receptors come from a male donor with ankylosing spondylitis or in good health (not recorded which). Each CDR3 is given with its conserved first and last residue. A D gene is named only where the DNA matches it firmly. Clone size appears in some rows only: once, few, many, or a class for an expanded clone.

abundance | j_gene | d_gene | v_gene | CDR3nt | CDR3aa
few | TRBJ1-2 | TRBD1 | TRBV7-2 | TGTGCCAGCAGCCCAGACAGGGGGCCCTACACCTTC | CASSPDRGPYTF
many | TRBJ1-2 | TRBD1 | TRBV12-3/TRBV12-4 | TGTGCCAGCAGCCACGGACAGGGCTATGGCTACACCTTC | CASSHGQGYGYTF
NA | TRBJ1-2 | TRBD1 | TRBV12-3/TRBV12-4 | TGTGCCAGCAGGCGACAGGGGGAATCCCATGGCTACACCTTC | CASRRQGESHGYTF
NA | TRBJ1-6 | NA | TRBV27 | TGTGCCAGCAGTCCTCTCCCCGCAGCCTATAATTCACCCCTCCACTTT | CASSPLPAAYNSPLHF
NA | TRBJ1-2 | NA | TRBV20-1 | TGCAGTGCTAGAGGGGGCGCGTATGGCCGGGATGGCTACACCTTC | CSARGGAYGRDGYTF
few | TRBJ2-7 | NA | TRBV5-1 | TGCGCCAGCAGCTTACTCCAGGGCCCCAACGAGCAGTACTTC | CASSLLQGPNEQYF
once | TRBJ1-4 | NA | TRBV10-1 | TGCGCCAGCAGTGAAAGCGGACGGGAAAAACTGTTTTTT | CASSESGREKLFF
many | TRBJ2-6 | NA | TRBV12-3/TRBV12-4 | TGTGCCAGCAGCAAGACAGACAGTTCTGGGGCCAACGTCCTGACTTTC | CASSKTDSSGANVLTF
many | TRBJ1-2 | NA | TRBV12-3/TRBV12-4 | TGTGCCAGCAGTTTGTCGGGTCGGCGCTACACCTTC | CASSLSGRRYTF
NA | TRBJ2-1 | NA | TRBV7-2 | TGTGCCAGCAGCTTTGGGACTTACTCTACCAACAGGGAGTTCTTC | CASSFGTYSTNREFF
NA | TRBJ2-2 | NA | TRBV12-3/TRBV12-4 | TGTGCCAGCAGTTTAAGACGGTCGAACACCGGGGAGCTGTTTTTT | CASSLRRSNTGELFF
NA | TRBJ2-7 | NA | TRBV12-3/TRBV12-4 | TGTGCCAGCAGTTTACTTGTTGGGAGCTCCTACGAGCAGTACTTC | CASSLLVGSSYEQYF
many | TRBJ1-2 | TRBD1 | TRBV20-1 | TGCAGTGCGACCCAGGGGGGGGTAGTAAAAGGCTACACCTTC | CSATQGGVVKGYTF
NA | TRBJ2-1 | NA | TRBV19 | TGTGCCAGTAGTATACGGACGGGGCGTGAGCAGTTCTTC | CASSIRTGREQFF
NA | TRBJ2-7 | TRBD2 | TRBV18 | TGTGCCAGCTCACTGATAGCGGGAGGCCCCTACGAGCAGTACTTC | CASSLIAGGPYEQYF
NA | TRBJ2-7 | NA | TRBV5-1 | TGCGCCAGCAGCTTGGAACAGGGCCAGCAGTACTTC | CASSLEQGQQYF
few | TRBJ1-5 | NA | TRBV7-2 | TGTGCCAGCAGCTTCCAGGGCTATCAGCCCCAGCATTTT | CASSFQGYQPQHF
many | TRBJ1-2 | NA | TRBV3-1 | TGTGCCAGCAGCCGGGGAGGTTATGGCTACACCTTC | CASSRGGYGYTF
NA | TRBJ2-3 | NA | TRBV9 | TGTGCCAGCAGCGTAGCTCCCGACGGAACAGATACGCAGTATTTT | CASSVAPDGTDTQYF
many | TRBJ2-1 | NA | TRBV6-2/TRBV6-3 | TGTGCCAGCAGTTCTGGGGGGGAGCAGTTCTTC | CASSSGGEQFF
many | TRBJ2-7 | TRBD2 | TRBV20-1 | TGCAGTGCTAGTGAGCGGGGGGTCTCCTACGAGCAGTACTTC | CSASERGVSYEQYF
few | TRBJ1-1 | NA | TRBV6-1 | TGTGCCAGCAGTCCCCGACAGGCTTCGATGGGGGAAGCTTTCTTT | CASSPRQASMGEAFF
many | TRBJ1-5 | NA | TRBV12-3/TRBV12-4 | TGTGCCAGCAGCCCGGGGGGGCTGGAAAGCAATCAGCCCCAGCATTTT | CASSPGGLESNQPQHF
NA | TRBJ2-7 | NA | TRBV5-1 | TGCGCCAGCAGCTTTGAGAGGGATCCATACGAGCAGTACTTC | CASSFERDPYEQYF
NA | TRBJ2-7 | TRBD1 | TRBV11-3 | TGTGCCAGCAGCTTAAATTCGCCCGGGACAGGGTTTCGGTTC | CASSLNSPGTGFRF
NA | TRBJ1-3 | NA | TRBV5-1 | TGCGCCAGCAGCTTGAACGGACAGGGAAACACCATATATTTT | CASSLNGQGNTIYF
few | TRBJ1-1 | TRBD1 | TRBV4-1 | TGCGCCAGCAGCCAAGATCCCCGACAGGGTGGGATCGCTGAAGCTTTCTTT | CASSQDPRQGGIAEAFF
NA | TRBJ1-1 | NA | TRBV27 | TGTGCCAGCAGTTTATCAACTGGGGCGAACACTGAAGCTTTCTTT | CASSLSTGANTEAFF
many | TRBJ2-1 | NA | TRBV24-1 | TGTGCCACCAGCATCGCCGGAGGCCATGAGCAGTTCTTC | CATSIAGGHEQFF
few | TRBJ1-4 | NA | TRBV4-2 | TGTGCCAGCAGCCAAGACCCGGGCGATGAAAAACTGTTTTTT | CASSQDPGDEKLFF
NA | TRBJ2-6 | NA | TRBV9 | TGTGCCAGCAGCGTAGGAGGGCGCGGGGCCAACGTCCTGACTTTC | CASSVGGRGANVLTF
few | TRBJ1-6 | NA | TRBV6-1 | TGTGCCAGCAGTGATCCTCCAGGGATCTATAATTCACCCCTCCACTTT | CASSDPPGIYNSPLHF
many | TRBJ2-1 | TRBD2 | TRBV12-3/TRBV12-4 | TGTGCCAGCAGTCCCGGCAGACTAGCGGGAGTCTACAATGAGCAGTTCTTC | CASSPGRLAGVYNEQFF
few | TRBJ1-6 | NA | TRBV12-3/TRBV12-4 | TGTGCCAGCAGTACAGGGCGGGAGAATTCACCCCTCCACTTT | CASSTGRENSPLHF
NA | TRBJ2-5 | TRBD2 | TRBV12-3/TRBV12-4 | TGTGCCAGCAGACCTAGCGGGGGGGCCCGGGAGACCCAGTACTTC | CASRPSGGARETQYF
few | TRBJ2-1 | TRBD2 | TRBV29-1 | TGCAGCGTTCTGACTAGCGGGTTTGCCGAGTTCTTC | CSVLTSGFAEFF
few | TRBJ2-5 | TRBD2 | TRBV4-2 | TGTGCCAGCAGCCAAGAGCGGGGGGGCCAAGAGACCCAGTACTTC | CASSQERGGQETQYF
NA | TRBJ1-5 | TRBD1 | TRBV12-3/TRBV12-4 | TGTGCCAGCAGTTTCTGGCAGGGGGTTATTAGCAATCAGCCCCAGCATTTT | CASSFWQGVISNQPQHF
few | TRBJ2-7 | NA | TRBV12-3/TRBV12-4 | TGTGCCAGCCGTGGGGACGAGCAGTACTTC | CASRGDEQYF
NA | TRBJ2-7 | NA | TRBV5-1 | TGCGCCAGCAGCTTGCGGCAGGGGGGTCTAACCTACGAGCAGTACTTC | CASSLRQGGLTYEQYF